These 4 T cell receptor beta chains share one sample of origin, sequenced in a study of beta chain features in type 1 diabetes. Expressed TCRB transcripts were sequenced because the entire RNA isolate underwent reverse transcription. Sequencing used immunoSEQ multiplex PCR; TCRdb keeps in-frame clones, though not all of them. Counted here are about 350,000 clones, 15% to 20% occurring once; the ten biggest clones make up under 0.05%. The sequenced sample consisted of naive CD4+ T cells from blood. Source of these receptors: a woman under 30 in good health.

The chain links TRBV14 to TRBJ2-1; 9 positions match TRBD2. This CDR3 contains 15 residues. Trimming took 8 bases from V and 0 from J; bases not matched to a gene: 5. The germline CDR1 and CDR2 sequences are SGHDN and FVKESK. DNA for the CDR3: TGTGCCAGCGGCCCGACTAGCGGCTCCTACAATGAGCAGTTCTTC. Translated: CASGPTSGSYNEQFF. Full variable domain (missing parts from reference TRBV14 and TRBJ2-1): EAGVTQFPSHSVIEKGQTVTLRCDPISGHDNLYWYRRVMGKEIKFLLHFVKESKQDESGMPNNRFLAERTGGTYSTLKVQPAELEDSGVYFCASGPTSGSYNEQFFGPGTRLTVL.

Remarks on this clone: An end of the junction does not agree with germline; a read error may underlie this. The J gene is TRBJ2-5, the V gene TRBV7-7; 14 positions match TRBD2. This CDR3 spans 16 amino acids. Germline CDR1 reads SSHAT; CDR2 reads FNYEAQ (reference sequence). The CDR3 bases are TGTGCTAGCAGCCGTGGGACTAGCGGGAGCCAAGAGACCCAGTACTTC. Its protein is CASSRGTSGSQETQYF.

This clone was seen a few times. This chain connects TRBV7-2 to TRBJ2-3; no clear D. V was pared by 3 bases and J by 4 bases, with 5 bases between. The CDR3 extends over 12 amino acids. The V gene's germline CDR1 is SGHTA and CDR2 FQGNSA. CDR3 loop: CASSLRPDTQYF. The CDR3 region has the DNA TGTGCCAGCAGCTTGCGTCCAGATACGCAGTATTTT.

J is TRBJ2-7 and V is TRBV30; tentatively, D is TRBD2 (5 bases). Per the germline V gene, CDR1 is GTSNPN and CDR2 is SVGIG (reference sequence). The CDR3 is 13 residues long. The V gene lost 5 bases and the J gene lost 2 bases, with 13 bases spanning the gap. The CDR3 reads CAWAEAEPYEQYF. Written as DNA, the CDR3 is TGTGCCTGGGCCGAAGCGGAACCCTACGAGCAGTACTTC.